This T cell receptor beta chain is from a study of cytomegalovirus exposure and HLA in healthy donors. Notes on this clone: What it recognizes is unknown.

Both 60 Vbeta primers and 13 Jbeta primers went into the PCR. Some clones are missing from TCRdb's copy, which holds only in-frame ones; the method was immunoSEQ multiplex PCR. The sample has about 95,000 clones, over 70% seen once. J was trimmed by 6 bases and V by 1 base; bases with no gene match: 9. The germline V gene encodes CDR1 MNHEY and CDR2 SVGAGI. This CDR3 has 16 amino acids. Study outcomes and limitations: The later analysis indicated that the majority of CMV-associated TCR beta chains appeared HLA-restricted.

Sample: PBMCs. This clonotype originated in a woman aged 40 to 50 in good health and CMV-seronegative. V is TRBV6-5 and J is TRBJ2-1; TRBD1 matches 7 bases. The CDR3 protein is CASSYYGRGSVNEQFF. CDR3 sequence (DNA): TGTGCCAGCAGTTACTATGGCAGGGGGTCTGTCAATGAGCAGTTCTTC.